This TCR beta chain was captured in a study of blood T cell repertoires in COVID-19. Turning to the study itself: The study drew acute and convalescent COVID-19 samples from the United States, Italy and Spain.

Participants were aged about 18 to 89 years from more than 20 US areas. Participant-reported clinical history was the basis for cohort assignment. Only one count was recorded for this clone. Source study methods: Amplified reference gene primers provided the basis for estimating nucleated cell counts. TCRdb keeps only in-frame clones here, not all; method: immunoSEQ multiplex PCR. The V and J calls and clone size come from that table; D and trimming were worked out from the DNA. The table has 200,000 to 250,000 clones, 81% seen once. Sequencing was performed on PBMCs or T cells enriched from blood (not recorded which). The source is a woman aged 50 to 60 with acute COVID-19.

CDR3 loop: CASSPTGNQPQHF. The CDR3 nucleotides are TGTGCCAGCTCACCAACGGGGAATCAGCCCCAGCATTTT. V usage is TRBV18 and J usage is TRBJ1-5; unclear D gene. The CDR3 is 13 amino acids. The germline V and J ends were trimmed by 2 bases and 4 bases, with 6 bases remaining between them. Germline-derived CDR1 and CDR2 are KGHSH and LQKENI.